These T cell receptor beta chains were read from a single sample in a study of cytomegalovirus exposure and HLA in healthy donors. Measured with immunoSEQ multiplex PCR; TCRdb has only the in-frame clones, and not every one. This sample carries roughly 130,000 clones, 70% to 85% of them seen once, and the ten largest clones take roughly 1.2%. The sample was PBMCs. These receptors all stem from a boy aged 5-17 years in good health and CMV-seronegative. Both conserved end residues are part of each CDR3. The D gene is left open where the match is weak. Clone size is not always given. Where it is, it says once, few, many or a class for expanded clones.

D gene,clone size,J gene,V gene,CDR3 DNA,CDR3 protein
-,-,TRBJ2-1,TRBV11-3,TGTGCCAGCAGCTTATCCAGGGGAGAGCAGTTCTTC,CASSLSRGEQFF
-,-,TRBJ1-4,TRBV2,TGTGCCAGCAGTCTTGACAGCGCGGAGAAAACAACTAATGAAAAACTGTTTTTT,CASSLDSAEKTTNEKLFF
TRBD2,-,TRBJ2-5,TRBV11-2,TGTGCCAGCAGCCTAGACCCCCTAGCGGGAGGAGAGACCCAGTACTTC,CASSLDPLAGGETQYF
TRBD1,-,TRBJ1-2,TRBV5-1,TGCGCCAGCAGCTCGACAGGGGGGGACTATGGCTACACCTTC,CASSSTGGDYGYTF
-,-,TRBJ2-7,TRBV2,TGTGCCAGCAGTGGGGGGGGCTTCTACGAGCAGTACTTC,CASSGGGFYEQYF
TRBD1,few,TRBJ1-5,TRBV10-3,TGTGCCATCAGTAGAGAACAGGGGGACCAACAGCCCCAGCATTTT,CAISREQGDQQPQHF
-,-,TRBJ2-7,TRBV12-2,TGTGCAAGTCAGCCCGGGGGACAGCACTACGAGCAGTACTTC,CASQPGGQHYEQYF
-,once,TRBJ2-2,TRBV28,TGTGCCAGCAGGAACGGGGGAACGAACACCGGGGAGCTGTTTTTT,CASRNGGTNTGELFF
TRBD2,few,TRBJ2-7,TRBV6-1,TGTGCCAGCAGTGAAGCGCTAGCGGGAGGGCACGAGCAGTACTTC,CASSEALAGGHEQYF
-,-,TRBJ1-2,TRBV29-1,TGCAGCGTCTCCACGGGGATGGACTATGGCTACACCTTC,CSVSTGMDYGYTF
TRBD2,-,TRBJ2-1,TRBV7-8,TGTGCCAGCAGCCACCGACTAGCGGAGAAATACAATGAGCAGTTCTTC,CASSHRLAEKYNEQFF
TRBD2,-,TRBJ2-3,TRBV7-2,TGTGCCAGCAGCTTAGTAGGGGCACTAGCGGGAGTAGCAGATACGCAGTATTTT,CASSLVGALAGVADTQYF
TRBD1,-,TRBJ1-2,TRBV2,TGTACCAGCAGTTCTGGACAGGGGAACTATGGCTACACCTTC,CTSSSGQGNYGYTF
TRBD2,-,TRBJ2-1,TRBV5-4,TGTGCCAGCAGCTCTTACAGCGGGAGCAGAGCGGGCGAGCAGTTCTTC,CASSSYSGSRAGEQFF
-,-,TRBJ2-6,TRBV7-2,TGTGCCAGCAGCTTAAGTGGCGGAAGCGGGGCCAACGTCCTGACTTTC,CASSLSGGSGANVLTF
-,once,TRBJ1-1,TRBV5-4,TGTGCCAGCAGCTTGTCGGTCAATACTGAAGCTTTCTTT,CASSLSVNTEAFF
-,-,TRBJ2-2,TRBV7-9,TGTGCCAGCAGCCCCACTATCGCTAGCCACGGGGAGCTGTTTTTT,CASSPTIASHGELFF
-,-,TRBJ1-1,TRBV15,TGTGCCGCTCGCCGGGGGGCAAGTACTGAAGCTTTCTTT,CAARRGASTEAFF
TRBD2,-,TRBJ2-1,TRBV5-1,TGCGCCAGCAGCTTGCCTAGCGGGAGTCTCGATGAGCAGTTCTTC,CASSLPSGSLDEQFF
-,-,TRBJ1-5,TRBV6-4,TGTGCCAGCAGGTCCGAGAGTAGCAATCAGCCCCAGCATTTT,CASRSESSNQPQHF
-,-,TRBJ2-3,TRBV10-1,TGCGCCAGCAGTGAGTCGGCTAGTGCTAGCACAGATACGCAGTATTTT,CASSESASASTDTQYF
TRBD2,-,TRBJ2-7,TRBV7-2,TGTGCCAGCAGTTGGGGACCTAGCGGGAGTTCCTACGAGCAGTACTTC,CASSWGPSGSSYEQYF
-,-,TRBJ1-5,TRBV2,TGTGCCAGCAGTGCTACAGGGCAGTATCAGCCCCAGCATTTT,CASSATGQYQPQHF
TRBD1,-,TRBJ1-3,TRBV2,TGTGCCAGCAGTAGGGACAGGGGGAATGGAAACACCATATATTTT,CASSRDRGNGNTIYF
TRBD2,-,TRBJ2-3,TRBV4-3,TGCGCCAGCAGCCCCCAGGGAGCGGGAATGACAGATACGCAGTATTTT,CASSPQGAGMTDTQYF
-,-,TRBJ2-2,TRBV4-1,TGCGCCAGCAGCCAAGATCCCGGAGGGCCCACCGGGGAGCTGTTTTTT,CASSQDPGGPTGELFF
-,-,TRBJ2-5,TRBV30,TGTGCCTGGGGACTTCTGCGTGAGCAGTACTTC,CAWGLLREQYF
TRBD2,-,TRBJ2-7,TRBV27,TGTGCCAGCAGTTTCAGCGGGAGCTCCTACGAGCAGTACTTC,CASSFSGSSYEQYF
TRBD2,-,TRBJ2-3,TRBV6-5,TGTGCCAGCACCCTAGCGGGAGGTCCCACAGATACGCAGTATTTT,CASTLAGGPTDTQYF
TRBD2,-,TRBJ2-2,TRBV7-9,TGTGCCAGCAGCTTAGGGACTAGCTGGTCGACCGGGGAGCTGTTTTTT,CASSLGTSWSTGELFF
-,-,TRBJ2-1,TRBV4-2,TGTGCCAGCAGCCAAGAAGTGGGAGTAAGGGTTAATGAGCAGTTCTTC,CASSQEVGVRVNEQFF
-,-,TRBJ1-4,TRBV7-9,TGTGCCAGCAGCTTAGGGACAGCTACTATTGAAAAACTGTTTTTT,CASSLGTATIEKLFF
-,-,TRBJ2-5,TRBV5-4,TGTGCCAGCAGCTTGAGGGGTGGGGAGACCCAGTACTTC,CASSLRGGETQYF
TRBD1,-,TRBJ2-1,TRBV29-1,TGCAGCGTTGGTAGACAGGGCGGTAATGAGCAGTTCTTC,CSVGRQGGNEQFF
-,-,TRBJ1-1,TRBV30,TGTGCCTTACAAGGGGCCGCGCGAGGCACTGAAGCTTTCTTT,CALQGAARGTEAFF
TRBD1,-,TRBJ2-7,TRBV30,TGTGCCTGGAGTGTTTGGACAGGGGGCCCCTCCGGGCAGTACTTC,CAWSVWTGGPSGQYF
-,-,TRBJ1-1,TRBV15,TGTGCCACCAGCGACAGAATCAACACTGAAGCTTTCTTT,CATSDRINTEAFF
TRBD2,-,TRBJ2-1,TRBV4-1,TGCGCCAGCAGCCAAGTTGACCCCCCCGCGGGAGGGCCTGCCAATGAGCAGTTCTTC,CASSQVDPPAGGPANEQFF
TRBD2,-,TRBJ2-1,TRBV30,TGTGCCTGGAGACTAGCGGGAGCCATCTACAATGAGCAGTTCTTC,CAWRLAGAIYNEQFF
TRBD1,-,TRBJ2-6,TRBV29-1,TGCAGCGTTGCGGGACAGGGGGTCTCTGGGGCCAACGTCCTGACTTTC,CSVAGQGVSGANVLTF
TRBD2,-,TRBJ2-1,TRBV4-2,TGTGCCAGCAGCCATGGGGGGCCCGGGACTAGCAAAGAAGAGCAGTTCTTC,CASSHGGPGTSKEEQFF
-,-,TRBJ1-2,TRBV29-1,TGCAGCGTTGTCCAGGGGAATGGCTACACCTTC,CSVVQGNGYTF
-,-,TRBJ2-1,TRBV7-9,TGTGCCAGCAGCTCCAGTCTCAATGAGCAGTTCTTC,CASSSSLNEQFF
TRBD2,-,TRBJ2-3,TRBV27,TGTGCCAGCAGTCGACTAGCGGGAGGAGATACGCAGTATTTT,CASSRLAGGDTQYF
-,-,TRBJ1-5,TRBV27,TGTGCCAGCAGTACCCTGGGCCCCAATCAGCCCCAGCATTTT,CASSTLGPNQPQHF
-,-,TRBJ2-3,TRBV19,TGTGCCAGTAGGCGGGCGGCAAGCACAGATACGCAGTATTTT,CASRRAASTDTQYF
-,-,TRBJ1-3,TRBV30,TGTGCCCGGAGTGTATCTGGGCGGGGGCGATCTGGAAACACCATATATTTT,CARSVSGRGRSGNTIYF
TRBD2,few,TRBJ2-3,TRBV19,TGTGCCAGTAGTATAGTAGCGAGCGGGAGGGCGGCTGTGAAGGATACGCAGTATTTT,CASSIVASGRAAVKDTQYF
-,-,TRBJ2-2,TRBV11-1,TGTGCCAGCAGCCTCCAGGTCGGGGAGCTGTTTTTT,CASSLQVGELFF
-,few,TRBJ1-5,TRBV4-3,TGCGCCAGCAGCCAAGACAGGGGTAGTCAGCCCCAGCATTTT,CASSQDRGSQPQHF
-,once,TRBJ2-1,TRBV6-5,TGTGCCAGCAGTTACGGGGCCCGGGCGATTAGTGAGCAGTTCTTC,CASSYGARAISEQFF
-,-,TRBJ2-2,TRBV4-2,TGTGCCAGCAGCCAAGAACCTGTAGCGAACACCGGGGAGCTGTTTTTT,CASSQEPVANTGELFF
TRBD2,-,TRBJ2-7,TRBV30,TGTGCCTGGAGTAGGGGGACTAGCGGGAGCAGCTCCTACGAGCAGTACTTC,CAWSRGTSGSSSYEQYF
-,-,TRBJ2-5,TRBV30,TGTGCCTGGAGCCAATCAACCGGGACATTTAAAGAGACCCAGTACTTC,CAWSQSTGTFKETQYF
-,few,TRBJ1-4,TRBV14,TGTGCCAGCAGCCAACTCAGGGCTTGTAATGAACTGTTTTTT,CASSQLRACNELFF
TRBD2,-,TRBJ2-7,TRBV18,TGTGCCAGTTCACCAGGCGGACTAGCGGCCTCCTACGAGCAGTACTTC,CASSPGGLAASYEQYF
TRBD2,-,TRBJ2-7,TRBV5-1,TGCGCCAGCAGCTTGGATGGGCTAGCGGTCTCCTACGAGCAGTACTTC,CASSLDGLAVSYEQYF
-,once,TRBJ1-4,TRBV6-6,TGTGCCAGCAGCCCCCCCTCCAGGGAAATGGATGAAAAACTGTTTTTT,CASSPPSREMDEKLFF
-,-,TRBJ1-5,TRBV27,TGTGCCAGCAGTTTCGCGGGGCCCAATCAGCCCCAGCATTTT,CASSFAGPNQPQHF
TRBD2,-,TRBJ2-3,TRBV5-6,TGTGCCAGCAGCTTAGGACTAGCGGCCTTCAGCACAGATACGCAGTATTTT,CASSLGLAAFSTDTQYF